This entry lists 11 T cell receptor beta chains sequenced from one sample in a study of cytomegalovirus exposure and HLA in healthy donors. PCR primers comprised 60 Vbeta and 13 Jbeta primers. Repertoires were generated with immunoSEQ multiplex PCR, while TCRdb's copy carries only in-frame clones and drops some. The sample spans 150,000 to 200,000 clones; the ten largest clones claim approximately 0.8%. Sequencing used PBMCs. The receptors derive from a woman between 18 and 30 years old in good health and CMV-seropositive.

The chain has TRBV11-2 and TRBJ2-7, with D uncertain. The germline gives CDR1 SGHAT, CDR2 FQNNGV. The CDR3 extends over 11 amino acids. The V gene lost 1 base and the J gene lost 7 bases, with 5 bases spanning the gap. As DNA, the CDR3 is TGTGCCAGCAGCTTAGTAGAGGAGCAGTACTTC. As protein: CASSLVEEQYF.

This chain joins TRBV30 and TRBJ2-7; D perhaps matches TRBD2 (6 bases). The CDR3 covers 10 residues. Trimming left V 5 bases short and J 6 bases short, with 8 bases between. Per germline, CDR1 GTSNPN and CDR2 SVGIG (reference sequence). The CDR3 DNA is TGTGCCTGGGAGGAGGGCGAGCAGTACTTC. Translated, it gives CAWEEGEQYF.

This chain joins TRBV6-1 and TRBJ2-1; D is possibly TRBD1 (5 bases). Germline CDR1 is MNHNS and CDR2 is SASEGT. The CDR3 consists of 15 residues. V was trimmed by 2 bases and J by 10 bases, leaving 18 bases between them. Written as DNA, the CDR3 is TGTGCCAGCAGTGAAATCCCCACAGGTCTCCGCGAGCAGTTCTTC. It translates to CASSEIPTGLREQFF.

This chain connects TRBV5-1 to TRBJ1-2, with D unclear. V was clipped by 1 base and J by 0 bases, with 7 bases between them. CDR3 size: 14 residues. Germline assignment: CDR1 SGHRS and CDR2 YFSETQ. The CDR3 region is CASSLYSSNYGYTF. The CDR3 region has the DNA TGCGCCAGCAGCTTGTACTCTTCTAACTATGGCTACACCTTC.

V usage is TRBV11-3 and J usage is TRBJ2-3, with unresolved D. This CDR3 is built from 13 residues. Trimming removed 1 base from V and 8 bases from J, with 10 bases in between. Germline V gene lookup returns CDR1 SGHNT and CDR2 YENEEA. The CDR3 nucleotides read TGTGCCAGCAGCTTAGTCCCTTTCTCTACGCAGTATTTT. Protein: CASSLVPFSTQYF.

In nucleotides, the CDR3 is TGTGCCAGCAGCCCCAGGACAGGTACAGGGGAGCAGTACTTC. As protein: CASSPRTGTGEQYF. The rearrangement joins TRBV9 to TRBJ2-7; 7 bases line up with TRBD1. The CDR3 sequence is 14 residues long. J lost 7 bases, V lost 4 bases, and 11 bases had no gene match. Germline CDR1 and CDR2: SGDLS and YYNGEE.

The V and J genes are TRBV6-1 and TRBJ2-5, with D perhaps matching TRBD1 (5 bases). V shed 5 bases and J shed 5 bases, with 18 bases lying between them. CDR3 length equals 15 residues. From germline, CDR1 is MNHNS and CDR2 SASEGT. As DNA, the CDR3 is TGTGCCAGCAGTAACCTCAGGGCCCTCGGGGAGACCCAGTACTTC. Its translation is CASSNLRALGETQYF.

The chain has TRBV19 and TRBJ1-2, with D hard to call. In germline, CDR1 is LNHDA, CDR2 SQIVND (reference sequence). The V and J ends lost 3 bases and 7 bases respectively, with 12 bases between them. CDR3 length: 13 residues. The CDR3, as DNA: TGTGCCAGTAGTATGGGCCCGGGGATTGGCTACACCTTC. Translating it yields CASSMGPGIGYTF.

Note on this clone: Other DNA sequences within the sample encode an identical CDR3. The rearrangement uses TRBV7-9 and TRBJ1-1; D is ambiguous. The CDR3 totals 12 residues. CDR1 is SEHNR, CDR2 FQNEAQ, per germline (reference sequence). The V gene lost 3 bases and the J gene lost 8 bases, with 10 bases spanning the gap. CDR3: CASSFGNPEAFF. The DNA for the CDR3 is TGTGCCAGCAGCTTCGGGAACCCCGAAGCTTTCTTT.

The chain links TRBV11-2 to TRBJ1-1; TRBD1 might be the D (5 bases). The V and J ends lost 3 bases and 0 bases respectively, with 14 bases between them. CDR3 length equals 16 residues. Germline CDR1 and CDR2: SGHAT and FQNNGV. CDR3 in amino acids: CASSFVPGLLNTEAFF. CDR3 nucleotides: TGTGCCAGCAGCTTCGTGCCGGGACTTCTGAACACTGAAGCTTTCTTT.

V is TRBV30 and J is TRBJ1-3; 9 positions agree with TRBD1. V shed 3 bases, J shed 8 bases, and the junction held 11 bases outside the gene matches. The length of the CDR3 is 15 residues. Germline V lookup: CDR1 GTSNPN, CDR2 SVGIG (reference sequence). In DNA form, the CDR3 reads TGTGCCTGGAGCAAACCGGGACAGGGTTTGTACACCATATATTTT. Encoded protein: CAWSKPGQGLYTIYF.